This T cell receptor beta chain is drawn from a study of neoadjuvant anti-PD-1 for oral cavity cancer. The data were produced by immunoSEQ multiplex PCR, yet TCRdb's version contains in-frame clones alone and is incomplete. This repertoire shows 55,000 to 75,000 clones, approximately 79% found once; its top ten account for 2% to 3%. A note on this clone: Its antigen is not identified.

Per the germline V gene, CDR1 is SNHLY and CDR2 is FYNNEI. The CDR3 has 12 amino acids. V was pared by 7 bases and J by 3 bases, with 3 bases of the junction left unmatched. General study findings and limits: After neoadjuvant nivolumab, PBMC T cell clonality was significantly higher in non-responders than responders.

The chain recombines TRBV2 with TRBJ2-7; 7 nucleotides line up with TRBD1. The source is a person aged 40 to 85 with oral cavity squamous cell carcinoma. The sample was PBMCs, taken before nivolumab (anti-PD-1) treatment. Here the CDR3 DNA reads TGTGCCAGCAATCAGGGGGTCTACGAGCAGTACTTC. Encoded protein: CASNQGVYEQYF.